The 16 T cell receptor beta chains below were found in one sample sequenced in a study of blood T cell repertoires in COVID-19. The assay was immunoSEQ multiplex PCR, and TCRdb's table has in-frame clones only and misses some. The table includes over 200,000 clones, approximately 90% detected once. The source material was peripheral blood. The receptors here all came from a man in his 60s with COVID-19, enrolled during active disease.

The chain links TRBV11-1 to TRBJ2-7; TRBD2 is a possible D gene (6 bases). V shed 2 bases and J shed 1 base, with 15 bases lying between them. Germline V gives CDR1 SGHAT, CDR2 FQDESV (reference sequence). The CDR3 has 16 residues. CDR3 in DNA: TGTGCCAGCAGCTTACTCTCCGGGGGATATTCCTACGAGCAGTACTTC. This translates into CASSLLSGGYSYEQYF.

The rearrangement links TRBV7-8 to TRBJ1-1; 9 bases align to TRBD1. Germline CDR1 is SGHVS and CDR2 is FQNEAQ. The CDR3 extends over 15 amino acids. Trimming at V came to 3 bases and at J to 2 bases, leaving 4 bases not matched to a gene. The CDR3 is CASSLRDRVNTEAFF. In DNA form, the CDR3 reads TGTGCCAGCAGCTTGCGGGACAGGGTCAACACTGAAGCTTTCTTT.

V is TRBV28 and J is TRBJ1-1; the D is unclear. V gave up 6 bases and J gave up 4 bases, with 12 bases separating them. The CDR3 is made up of 13 amino acids. In germline, CDR1 is MDHEN, CDR2 SYDVKM. The CDR3 loop is CASSQVPFTEAFF. The CDR3 nucleotides read TGTGCCAGCAGCCAGGTACCCTTCACTGAAGCTTTCTTT. Using reference TRBV28 and TRBJ1-1 for the parts outside the CDR3, the full variable domain is DVKVTQSSRYLVKRTGEKVFLECVQDMDHENMFWYRQDPGLGLRLIYFSYDVKMKEKGDIPEGYSVSREKKERFSLILESASTNQTSMYLCASSQVPFTEAFFGQGTRLTVV.

The CDR3 DNA is TGTGCCAGCAGCCCCCCGTTGAATGAGCAGTTCTTC. Its translation: CASSPPLNEQFF. The V gene is TRBV7-2, the J gene TRBJ2-1; unclear D gene. The CDR3 contains 12 residues. V lost 5 bases, J lost 7 bases, and 9 bases lay in between. Germline V gives CDR1 SGHTA, CDR2 FQGNSA.

This chain joins TRBV6-5 and TRBJ2-7, with 12 bases fitting TRBD1. CDR3 length equals 14 residues. The junction had 3 bases not matched to a gene; V was cut back by 8 bases and J by 1 base. Germline CDR1 MNHEY, CDR2 SVGAGI. In DNA form, the CDR3 reads TGTGCCAGCGGGACAGGGGGCGCTTCCTACGAGCAGTACTTC. Translating it yields CASGTGGASYEQYF.

The J gene is TRBJ2-7, the V gene TRBV9, with 8 bases matching TRBD1. The CDR3 covers 16 residues. The junction had 5 bases not matched to a gene; V was cut back by 0 bases and J by 0 bases. Germline V CDR1 and CDR2: SGDLS, YYNGEE. The CDR3 DNA follows: TGTGCCAGCAGCGTAGGGTCAGGGGGCGCCTCCTACGAGCAGTACTTC. As protein: CASSVGSGGASYEQYF.

The J gene is TRBJ1-1, the V gene TRBV4-3; perhaps TRBD1 as D (6 bases). Trimming cost V 0 bases and J 4 bases, with 12 bases left between them. The CDR3 covers 15 residues. The germline V gene has CDR1 LGHNA and CDR2 YSLEER. Written as DNA, the CDR3 is TGCGCCAGCAGCCAAGATGGGGGGGGCGTCACTGAAGCTTTCTTT. Translation: CASSQDGGGVTEAFF.

CDR3 sequence: CASSLTGRNQPQHF. CDR3 bases: TGTGCCAGCAGTTTAACAGGCCGCAATCAGCCCCAGCATTTT. The chain links TRBV28 to TRBJ1-5; D is perhaps TRBD1 (5 bases). CDR3 size: 14 residues. Trimming removed 2 bases at V and 2 bases at J, with 7 bases between. Per germline, CDR1 MDHEN and CDR2 SYDVKM.

The chain employs TRBV21-1 and TRBJ2-7; TRBD2 was called by the table and not checked on the DNA. TRBV21-1 is annotated as a pseudogene. This CDR3 is built from 14 residues. In DNA form, the CDR3 reads TGTGCCAGCAGCAACCGGGGGAGCTCCTACGAGCAGTACTTC. Translation gives CASSNRGSSYEQYF.

This clone was observed once. The chain employs TRBV19 and TRBJ1-5; 10 nucleotides agree with TRBD1. CDR3 length: 16 residues. CDR1 is LNHDA and CDR2 is SQIVND in the germline V gene (reference sequence). Trimming took 6 bases from V and 8 from J; bases not matched to a gene: 13. CDR3 residues: CASSSLGQGSSEPQHF. For the CDR3, the DNA is TGTGCCAGTAGCTCATTGGGACAGGGGTCCTCTGAGCCCCAGCATTTT.

The chain carries TRBV7-2 and TRBJ2-1, with TRBD2 matching 13 bases. Germline-derived CDR1 and CDR2 are SGHTA and FQGNSA. Trimming removed 5 bases from V and 7 bases from J; junction bases left unmatched: 11. The CDR3 is 17 residues long. In DNA form, the CDR3 reads TGTGCCAGCAGCGGAATTCGCGGGACTAGCGGGACAAATGAGCAGTTCTTC. Translating gives CASSGIRGTSGTNEQFF.

The CDR3 sequence is CASSPSSSGAGELFF. CDR3 in DNA: TGTGCCAGCAGCCCTAGTAGTAGCGGGGCCGGGGAGCTGTTTTTT. V usage is TRBV11-3 and J usage is TRBJ2-2, with 8 bases matching TRBD2. Germline trimming cut 5 bases from V and 6 bases from J; bases unmatched to any gene: 8. CDR3 size: 15 residues. Germline loops: CDR1 SGHNT, CDR2 YENEEA.

The CDR3 DNA follows: TGTGCCAGCAGCCAAGACCCCCCTCTCCCGGGTTTTGGGGCCAACGTCCTGACTTTC. Its translation: CASSQDPPLPGFGANVLTF. This chain joins TRBV14 and TRBJ2-6; D uncertain. CDR3 length: 19 amino acids. V lost 0 bases and J 3 bases, leaving 18 bases between the germline ends. The germline V gene encodes CDR1 SGHDN and CDR2 FVKESK.

The chain links TRBV2 to TRBJ1-1, with D unresolved. The CDR3 is 13 amino acids. The V end was cut by 7 bases, the J end by 1 base, with 10 bases between. The germline V gene has CDR1 SNHLY and CDR2 FYNNEI. DNA of the CDR3: TGTGCCAGCATATTGGCGGGGAACACTGAAGCTTTCTTT. Amino acids: CASILAGNTEAFF. Full variable domain (remainder filled in from reference TRBV2 and TRBJ1-1): EPEVTQTPSHQVTQMGQEVILRCVPISNHLYFYWYRQILGQKVEFLVSFYNNEISEKSEIFDDQFSVERPDGSNFTLKIRSTKLEDSAMYFCASILAGNTEAFFGQGTRLTVV.

The chain combines TRBV5-8 with TRBJ1-4; 7 bases line up with TRBD1. Germline V gene lookup returns CDR1 SGHTS and CDR2 YDEGEE. This CDR3 contains 14 residues. V lost 4 bases, J lost 3 bases, and 3 bases stayed unmatched. The CDR3 DNA follows: TGTGCCAGCAGCAGGACAGGACCTAATGAAAAACTGTTTTTT. Its translation is CASSRTGPNEKLFF.

The chain couples TRBV11-3 to TRBJ2-2; TRBD1 is a possible D gene (6 bases). Between the trimmed V and J ends, which lost 5 bases and 5 bases, there was a span of 24 bases. Germline CDR1 reads SGHNT; CDR2 reads YENEEA. This CDR3 comprises 18 residues. CDR3 sequence: CASSPSGRQGWMTGELFF. DNA for the CDR3: TGTGCCAGCAGCCCGTCCGGCCGGCAGGGGTGGATGACCGGGGAGCTGTTTTTT.